Below, 10 T cell receptor beta chains from the same sample are listed, as sequenced in a study of T cells in Graves' hyperthyroidism and ophthalmopathy. Regions amplified from RNA transcripts were the TCR beta CDR3 regions. A set of HTBI primers served as the primers for a first-round RT-PCR of the TCR CDR3. MiXCR was run by TCRdb on the multiplex PCR reads, yielding one entry per CDR3 protein. The profile covers 530,000 or so distinct CDR3 sequences, with roughly a quarter appearing a single time and around 11% taken by the ten largest. Sequenced sample: blood. The receptors here all came from a woman under 40 with Graves' ophthalmopathy.

This clonotype was detected once. CDR3 coding DNA: TGTGCCACCAGCATCGGAACCCTAACGAACACTGAAGCTTTCTTT. Encoded protein: CATSIGTLTNTEAFF. V usage is TRBV15 and J usage is TRBJ1-1; D is undetermined. The germline V and J ends were trimmed by 4 bases and 1 base, with 13 bases remaining between them. The length of the CDR3 is 15 residues. In germline, CDR1 is LNHNV, CDR2 YYDKDF (reference sequence).

The genes are TRBV6-1 and TRBJ2-7, with 9 bases matching TRBD1. The length of the CDR3 is 15 residues. V shed 5 bases, J shed 3 bases, and the junction held 8 bases outside the gene matches. CDR1 is MNHNS, CDR2 SASEGT, per germline. CDR3 protein: CASSLTGTGIYEQYF. In DNA form, the CDR3 reads TGTGCCAGCAGTCTGACCGGGACAGGGATCTACGAGCAGTACTTC.

At least ten counts were recorded for this clonotype. V is TRBV7-2 and J is TRBJ2-2, with D hard to call. With 0 bases removed from V and 6 bases from J, the gap between germline ends came to 2 bases. The V gene's germline CDR1 is SGHTA and CDR2 FQGNSA. This CDR3 contains 12 residues. CDR3 residues: CASSLAPGELFF. The CDR3 DNA sequence: TGTGCCAGCAGCTTAGCCCCCGGGGAGCTGTTTTTT. The full variable domain, its missing parts supplied by reference TRBV7-2 and TRBJ2-2, is GAGVSQSPSNKVTEKGKDVELRCDPISGHTALYWYRQSLGQGLEFLIYFQGNSAPDKSGLPSDRFSAERTGGSVSTLTIQRTQQEDSAVYLCASSLAPGELFFGEGSRLTVL.

The chain couples TRBV2 to TRBJ2-5; tentatively, D is TRBD2 (6 bases). Germline assignment: CDR1 SNHLY and CDR2 FYNNEI. V was shortened by 3 bases and J by 7 bases, with 15 bases between the two germline ends. The CDR3 consists of 14 residues. CDR3 in DNA: TGTGCCAGCAGTGAGACTAGAGGCCCTGTGACCCAGTACTTC. The encoded protein is CASSETRGPVTQYF.

This clonotype was seen ten or more times. The V and J genes are TRBV5-5 and TRBJ1-5; D is undetermined. The V gene's germline CDR1 is SGHKS and CDR2 YYEKEE (reference sequence). CDR3 length: 14 amino acids. Between the trimmed V and J ends, which lost 4 bases and 5 bases, there was a span of 13 bases. The CDR3 DNA is TGTGCCAGCAGCCCTGGCAATCAACATCAGCCCCAGCATTTT. Its protein product is CASSPGNQHQPQHF.

This clonotype was observed a handful of times. The chain combines TRBV4-1 with TRBJ1-2, with D unresolved. CDR1 MGHRA and CDR2 YSYEKL come from the germline V gene. V gave up 1 base and J gave up 7 bases, with 7 bases separating them. The CDR3 is 12 amino acids. CDR3 protein: CASSQGVSGYTF. CDR3 nucleotide sequence: TGCGCCAGCAGCCAAGGGGTTTCTGGCTACACCTTC.

The chain couples TRBV11-2 to TRBJ2-7; 13 bases match TRBD2. V lost 5 bases and J lost 10; bases outside the gene matches: 14. The CDR3 length is 16 residues. Germline CDR1 reads SGHAT; CDR2 reads FQNNGV. The CDR3: CASSLQPGLAGQRQYF. CDR3 DNA: TGTGCCAGCAGCCTGCAACCGGGACTAGCGGGGCAGAGACAGTACTTC. Full variable domain (rest looked up from reference TRBV11-2 and TRBJ2-7): EAGVAQSPRYKIIEKRQSVAFWCNPISGHATLYWYQQILGQGPKLLIQFQNNGVVDDSQLPKDRFSAERLKGVDSTLKIQPAKLEDSAVYLCASSLQPGLAGQRQYFGPGTRLTVT.

This clonotype was found a few times. An end of the junction differs from the germline gene, which may be a read error. The chain couples TRBV11-2 to TRBJ2-7, with 9 bases identical to TRBD1. CDR1 and CDR2 from the germline V gene are SGHAT and FQNNGV. The CDR3 consists of 14 residues. CDR3: CTSSLGTGWVEQYF. CDR3 DNA: TGTACCAGCAGCTTAGGGACAGGGTGGGTTGAGCAGTACTTC.

This clonotype was seen at least ten times. V and J are TRBV4-2 and TRBJ2-7; a weak D match, TRBD2 (6 bases). Germline CDR1 reads LGHNA; CDR2 reads YNFKEQ. V lost 3 bases, J lost 4 bases, and 19 bases lay in between. This CDR3 is 16 amino acids long. CDR3 loop: CASSHGARDRLYEQYF. As DNA, the CDR3 is TGTGCCAGCAGCCATGGCGCGCGGGACCGTCTATACGAGCAGTACTTC.

This clonotype was detected a few times. The chain combines TRBV20-1 with TRBJ1-5, with D possibly being TRBD1 (5 bases). Germline values: CDR1 DFQATT, CDR2 SNEGSKA (reference sequence). V lost 1 base and J 5 bases, leaving 24 bases between the germline ends. The CDR3 has 18 amino acids. The CDR3 region is CSARGQGAGTLGDQPQHF. The CDR3 DNA reads as TGCAGTGCTAGAGGCCAGGGCGCTGGTACACTTGGCGATCAGCCCCAGCATTTT.